The clone carrying this T cell receptor beta chain was observed a handful of times. Its specificity is unknown. Using a J-beta primer mix together with a sample-barcoded 5' primer, a second PCR was run for 7 to 11 cycles. In TCRdb, the 5' RACE reads were re-called with MiXCR into one record per CDR3 protein. This table has around 1,000,000 distinct CDR3 sequences, roughly two fifths appearing once. The CDR3 is made up of 14 amino acids. Between the trimmed V and J ends, which lost 6 bases and 1 base, there was a span of 13 bases. In germline, CDR1 is MNHNY, CDR2 SVGAGI (reference sequence). The entry originates in a study of blood T cells in healthy people across ages. General study findings and limits: Diversity estimates drawn from one million T cells were deemed underestimates. Age brought a roughly linear fall in TCR beta diversity measured per million T cells. CMV status of donors was unknown, possibly confounding expanded clonotype changes.

Specimen: blood. This rearrangement joins TRBV6-6 to TRBJ2-7, with D perhaps TRBD1 (5 bases). The sequence derives from a man aged 18 to 30 in good health. The CDR3 protein is CASSRSQGSYEQYF. In nucleotides, the CDR3 is TGTGCCAGCAGCCGCAGTCAGGGTTCCTACGAGCAGTACTTC.